This T cell receptor beta chain was sequenced for a study of CD8 T cells in Susac syndrome. Trimming shortened V by 6 bases and J by 0 bases, and 15 bases separated the two germline ends. The germline V gene encodes CDR1 SQVTM and CDR2 ANQGSEA. The CDR3 consists of 14 residues. This clonotype has just one count. Random hexamers were used to reverse transcribe the RNA input (roughly 0.5 to 1 ug). By means of immunoSEQ multiplex PCR, TCR beta CDR3 spanning 54 Vbeta and 13 Jbeta underwent amplification. TCRdb fed the immunoSEQ multiplex PCR reads into MiXCR, producing one record per CDR3 protein. The sample shows 200,000 to 250,000 distinct CDR3 sequences, around 96% of them seen only once.

This TCR was sampled from a human donor with multiple sclerosis. The V and J genes are TRBV29-1 and TRBJ2-7; D is perhaps TRBD2 (6 bases). Sequencing was performed on CD4+ T cells from PBMCs. Here the CDR3 reads CSVVLRGSSYEQYF. DNA of the CDR3: TGCAGCGTGGTCCTCCGGGGGAGCTCCTACGAGCAGTACTTC.